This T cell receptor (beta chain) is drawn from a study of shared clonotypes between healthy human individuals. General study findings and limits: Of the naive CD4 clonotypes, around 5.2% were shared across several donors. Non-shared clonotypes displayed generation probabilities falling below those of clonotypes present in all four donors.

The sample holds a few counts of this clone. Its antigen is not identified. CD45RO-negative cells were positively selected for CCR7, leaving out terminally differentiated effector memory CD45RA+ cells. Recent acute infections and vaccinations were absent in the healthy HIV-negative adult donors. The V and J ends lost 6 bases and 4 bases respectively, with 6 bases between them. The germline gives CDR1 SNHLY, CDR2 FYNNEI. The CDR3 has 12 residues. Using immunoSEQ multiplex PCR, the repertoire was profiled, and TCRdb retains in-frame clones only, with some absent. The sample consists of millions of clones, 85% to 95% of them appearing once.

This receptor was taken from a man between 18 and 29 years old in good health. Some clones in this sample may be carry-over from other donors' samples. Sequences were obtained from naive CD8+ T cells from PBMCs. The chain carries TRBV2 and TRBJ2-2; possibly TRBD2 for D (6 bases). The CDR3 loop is CASSGSTGELFF. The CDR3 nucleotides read TGTGCCAGCAGCGGGAGCACCGGGGAGCTGTTTTTT.